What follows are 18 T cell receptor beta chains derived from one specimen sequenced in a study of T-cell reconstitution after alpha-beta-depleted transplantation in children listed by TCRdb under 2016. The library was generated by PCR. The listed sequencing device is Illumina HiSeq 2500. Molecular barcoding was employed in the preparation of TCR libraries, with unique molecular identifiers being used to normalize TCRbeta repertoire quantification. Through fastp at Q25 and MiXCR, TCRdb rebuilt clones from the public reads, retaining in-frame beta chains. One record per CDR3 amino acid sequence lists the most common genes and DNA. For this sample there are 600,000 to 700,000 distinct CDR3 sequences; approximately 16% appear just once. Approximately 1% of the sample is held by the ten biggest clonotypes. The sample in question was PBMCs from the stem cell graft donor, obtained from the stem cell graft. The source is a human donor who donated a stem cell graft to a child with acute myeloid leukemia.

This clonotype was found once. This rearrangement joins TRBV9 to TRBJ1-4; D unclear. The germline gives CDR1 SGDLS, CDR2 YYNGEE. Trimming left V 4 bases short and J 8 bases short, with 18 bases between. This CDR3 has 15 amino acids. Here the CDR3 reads CASSLGDRGREKLFF. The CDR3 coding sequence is TGTGCCAGCAGCCTAGGTGATCGAGGCAGGGAAAAACTGTTTTTT.

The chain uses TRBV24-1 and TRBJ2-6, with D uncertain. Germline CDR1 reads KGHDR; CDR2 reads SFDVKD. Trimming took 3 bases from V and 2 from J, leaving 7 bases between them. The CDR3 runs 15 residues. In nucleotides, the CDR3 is TGTGCCACCAGTGATAACCTACCTGGGGCCAACGTCCTGACTTTC. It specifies CATSDNLPGANVLTF.

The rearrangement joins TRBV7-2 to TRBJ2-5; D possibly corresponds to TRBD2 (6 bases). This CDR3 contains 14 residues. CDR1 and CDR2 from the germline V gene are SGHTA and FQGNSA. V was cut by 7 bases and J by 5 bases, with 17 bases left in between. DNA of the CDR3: TGTGCCAGCACGTCGGGACTCTTCTCGGAGACCCAGTACTTC. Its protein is CASTSGLFSETQYF.

The CDR3 protein is CASSRLTSGQETQYF. The CDR3 DNA reads TGCGCCAGCAGCCGCCTGACTAGCGGACAAGAGACCCAGTACTTC. This rearrangement joins TRBV4-3 to TRBJ2-5, with TRBD2 identical over 9 bases. Germline trimming cut 4 bases from V and 2 bases from J; bases unmatched to any gene: 5. Germline CDR1 LGHNA, CDR2 YSLEER. The length of the CDR3 is 15 residues.

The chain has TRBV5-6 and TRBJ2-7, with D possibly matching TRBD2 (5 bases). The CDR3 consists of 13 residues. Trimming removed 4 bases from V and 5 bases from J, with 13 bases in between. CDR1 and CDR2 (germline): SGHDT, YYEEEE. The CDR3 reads CASSPEPGDEQYF. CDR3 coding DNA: TGTGCCAGCAGCCCCGAGCCCGGGGACGAGCAGTACTTC.

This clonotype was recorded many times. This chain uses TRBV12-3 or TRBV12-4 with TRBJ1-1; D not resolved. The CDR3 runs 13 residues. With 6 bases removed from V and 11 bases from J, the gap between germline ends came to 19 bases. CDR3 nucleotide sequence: TGTGCCAGCAGGGATGGACGGGAACAAGCGGCTTTCTTT. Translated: CASRDGREQAAFF.

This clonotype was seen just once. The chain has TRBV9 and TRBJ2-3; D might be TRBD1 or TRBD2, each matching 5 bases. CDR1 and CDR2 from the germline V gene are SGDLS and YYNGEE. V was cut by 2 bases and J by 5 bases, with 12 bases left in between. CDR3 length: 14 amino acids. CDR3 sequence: CASSVRGSEDTQYF. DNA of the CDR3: TGTGCCAGCAGCGTGAGGGGATCGGAAGATACGCAGTATTTT.

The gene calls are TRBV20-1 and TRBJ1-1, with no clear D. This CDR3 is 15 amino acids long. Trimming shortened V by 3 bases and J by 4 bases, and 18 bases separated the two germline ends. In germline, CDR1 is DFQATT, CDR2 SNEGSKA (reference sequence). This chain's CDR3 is CSARPPGRETTEAFF. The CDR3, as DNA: TGCAGTGCTAGGCCACCAGGAAGGGAGACCACTGAAGCTTTCTTT.

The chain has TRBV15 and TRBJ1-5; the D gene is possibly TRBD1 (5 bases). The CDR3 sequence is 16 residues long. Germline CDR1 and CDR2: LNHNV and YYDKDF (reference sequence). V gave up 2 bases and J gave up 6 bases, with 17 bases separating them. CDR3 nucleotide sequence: TGTGCCACCAGCAGACAATGGCAGGGATCTGGTCAGCCCCAGCATTTT. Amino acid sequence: CATSRQWQGSGQPQHF.

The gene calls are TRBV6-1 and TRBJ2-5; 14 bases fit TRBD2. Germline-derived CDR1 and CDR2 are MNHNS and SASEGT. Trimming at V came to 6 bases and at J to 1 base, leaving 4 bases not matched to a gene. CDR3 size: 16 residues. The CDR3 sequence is CASRFGLAGGQETQYF. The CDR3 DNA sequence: TGTGCCAGCAGATTCGGACTAGCGGGGGGCCAAGAGACCCAGTACTTC.

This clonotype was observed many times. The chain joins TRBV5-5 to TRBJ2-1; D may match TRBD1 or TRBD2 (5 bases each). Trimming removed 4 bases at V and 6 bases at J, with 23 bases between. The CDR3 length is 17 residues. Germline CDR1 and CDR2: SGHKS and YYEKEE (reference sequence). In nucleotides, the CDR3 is TGTGCCAGCAGCATACCCCTCGGGGCGGTACAGTTCAATGAGCAGTTCTTC. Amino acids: CASSIPLGAVQFNEQFF.

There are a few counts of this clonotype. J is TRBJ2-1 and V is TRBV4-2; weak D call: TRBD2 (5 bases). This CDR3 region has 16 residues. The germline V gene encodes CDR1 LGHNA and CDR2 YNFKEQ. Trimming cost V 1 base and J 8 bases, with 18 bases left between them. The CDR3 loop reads CASSQVTGNSGYEQFF. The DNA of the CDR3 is TGTGCCAGCAGCCAAGTTACGGGGAATAGTGGTTATGAGCAGTTCTTC.

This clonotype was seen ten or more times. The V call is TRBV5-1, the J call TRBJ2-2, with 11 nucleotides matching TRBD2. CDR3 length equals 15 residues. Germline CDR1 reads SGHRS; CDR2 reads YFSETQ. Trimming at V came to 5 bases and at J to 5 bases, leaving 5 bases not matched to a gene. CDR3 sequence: CASSLAGGRTGELFF. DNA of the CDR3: TGCGCCAGCAGTCTAGCGGGGGGACGGACCGGGGAGCTGTTTTTT.

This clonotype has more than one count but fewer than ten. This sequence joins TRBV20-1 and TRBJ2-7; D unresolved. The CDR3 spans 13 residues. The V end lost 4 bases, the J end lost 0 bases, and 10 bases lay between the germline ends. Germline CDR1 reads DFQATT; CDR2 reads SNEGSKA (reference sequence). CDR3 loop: CSATEWSSYEQYF. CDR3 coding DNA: TGCAGTGCTACGGAATGGAGCTCCTACGAGCAGTACTTC.

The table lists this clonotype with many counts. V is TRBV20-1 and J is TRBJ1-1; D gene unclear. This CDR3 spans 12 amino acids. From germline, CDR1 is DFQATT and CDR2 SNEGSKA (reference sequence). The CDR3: CTGVDHFTEAFF. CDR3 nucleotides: TGCACCGGGGTCGATCATTTCACTGAAGCTTTCTTT.

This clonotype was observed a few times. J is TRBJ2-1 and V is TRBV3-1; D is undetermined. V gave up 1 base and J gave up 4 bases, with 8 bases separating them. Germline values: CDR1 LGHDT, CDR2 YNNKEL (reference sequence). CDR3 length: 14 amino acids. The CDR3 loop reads CASSQVSRYNEQFF. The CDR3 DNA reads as TGTGCCAGCAGCCAAGTTTCCAGATACAATGAGCAGTTCTTC.

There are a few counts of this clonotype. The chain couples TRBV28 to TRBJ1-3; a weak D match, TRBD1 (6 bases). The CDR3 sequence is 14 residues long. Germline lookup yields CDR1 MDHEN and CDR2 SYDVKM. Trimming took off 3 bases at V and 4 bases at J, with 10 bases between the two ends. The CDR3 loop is CASSLWGGGNTIYF. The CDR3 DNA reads TGTGCCAGCAGTTTGTGGGGGGGCGGAAACACCATATATTTT.

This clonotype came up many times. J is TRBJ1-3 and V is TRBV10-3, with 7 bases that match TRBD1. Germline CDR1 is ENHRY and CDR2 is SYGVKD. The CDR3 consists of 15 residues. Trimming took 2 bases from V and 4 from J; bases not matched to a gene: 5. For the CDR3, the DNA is TGTGCCATCAGTGAGCCTCCGGGACAGGGAAACACCATATATTTT. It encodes CAISEPPGQGNTIYF.